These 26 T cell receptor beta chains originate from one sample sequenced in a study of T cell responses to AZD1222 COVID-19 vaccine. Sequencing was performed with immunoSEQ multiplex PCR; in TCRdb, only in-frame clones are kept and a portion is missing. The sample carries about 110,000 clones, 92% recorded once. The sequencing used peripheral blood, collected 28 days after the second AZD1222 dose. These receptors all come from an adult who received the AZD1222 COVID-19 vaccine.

CDR3 protein: CASSLGGGSGYTGELFF. DNA of the CDR3: TGTGCCAGCAGCTTAGGTGGTGGTAGCGGGTACACCGGGGAGCTGTTTTTT. The chain joins TRBV7-3 to TRBJ2-2; 7 bases are a match to TRBD2. Germline lookup yields CDR1 SGHTA and CDR2 FQGTGA. V trimming: 2 bases; J trimming: 3 bases; junction bases outside the gene matches: 9. This CDR3 comprises 17 residues. The variable domain in full, completed from reference TRBV7-3 and TRBJ2-2, reads GAGVSQTPSNKVTEKGKYVELRCDPISGHTALYWYRQSLGQGPEFLIYFQGTGAADDSGLPNDRFFAVRPEGSVSTLKIQRTERGDSAVYLCASSLGGGSGYTGELFFGEGSRLTVL.

CDR3 in amino acids: CASSFWGPPLNTEAFF. In DNA form, the CDR3 reads TGTGCCAGCAGTTTTTGGGGGCCCCCGCTGAACACTGAAGCTTTCTTT. The chain links TRBV28 to TRBJ1-1; D is perhaps TRBD1 (6 bases). CDR1 MDHEN and CDR2 SYDVKM come from the germline V gene. The CDR3 consists of 16 residues. Trimming took off 3 bases at V and 0 bases at J, with 14 bases between the two ends.

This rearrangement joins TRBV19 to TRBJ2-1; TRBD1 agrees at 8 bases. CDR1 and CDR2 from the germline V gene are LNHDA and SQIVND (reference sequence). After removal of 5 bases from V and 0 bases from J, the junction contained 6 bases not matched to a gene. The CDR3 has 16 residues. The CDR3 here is CASSLIRGLSYNEQFF. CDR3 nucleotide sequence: TGTGCCAGTAGTTTAATCAGGGGGCTCTCCTACAATGAGCAGTTCTTC.

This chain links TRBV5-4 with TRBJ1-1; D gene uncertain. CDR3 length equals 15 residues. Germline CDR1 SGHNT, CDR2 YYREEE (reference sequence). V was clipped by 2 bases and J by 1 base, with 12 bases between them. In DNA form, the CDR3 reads TGTGCCAGCAGCTTCGCCGGGAACCGGAACACTGAAGCTTTCTTT. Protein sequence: CASSFAGNRNTEAFF.

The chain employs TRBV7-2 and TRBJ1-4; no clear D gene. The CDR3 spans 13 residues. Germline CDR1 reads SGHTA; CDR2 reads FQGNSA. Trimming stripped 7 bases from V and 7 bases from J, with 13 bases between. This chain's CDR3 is CASTQKRGEKLFF. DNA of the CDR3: TGTGCCAGCACCCAGAAGCGGGGTGAAAAACTGTTTTTT.

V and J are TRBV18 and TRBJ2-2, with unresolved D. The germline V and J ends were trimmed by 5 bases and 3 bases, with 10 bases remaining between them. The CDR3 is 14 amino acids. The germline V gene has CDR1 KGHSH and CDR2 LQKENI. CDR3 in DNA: TGTGCCAGCTCAGGGTCAAGTTACACCGGGGAGCTGTTTTTT. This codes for CASSGSSYTGELFF.

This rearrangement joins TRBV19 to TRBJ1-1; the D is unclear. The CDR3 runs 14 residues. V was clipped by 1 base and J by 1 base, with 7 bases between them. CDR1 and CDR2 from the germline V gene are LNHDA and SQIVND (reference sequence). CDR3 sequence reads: CASSIVPENTEAFF. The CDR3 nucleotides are TGTGCCAGTAGTATAGTTCCAGAGAACACTGAAGCTTTCTTT.

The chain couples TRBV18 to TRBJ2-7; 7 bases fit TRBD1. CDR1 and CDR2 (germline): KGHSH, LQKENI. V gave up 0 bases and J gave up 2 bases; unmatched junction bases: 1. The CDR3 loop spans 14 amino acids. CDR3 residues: CASSPPGQPYEQYF. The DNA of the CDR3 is TGTGCCAGCTCACCACCGGGACAGCCCTACGAGCAGTACTTC. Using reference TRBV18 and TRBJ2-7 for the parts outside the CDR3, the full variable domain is NAGVMQNPRHLVRRRGQEARLRCSPMKGHSHVYWYRQLPEEGLKFMVYLQKENIIDESGMPKERFSAEFPKEGPSILRIQQVVRGDSAAYFCASSPPGQPYEQYFGPGTRLTVT.

The CDR3 spells CASSGETEAFF. The CDR3, as DNA: TGCGCCAGCAGCGGGGAGACTGAAGCTTTCTTT. The chain carries TRBV5-1 and TRBJ1-1; no firm D call. Between the trimmed V and J ends, which lost 4 bases and 5 bases, there was a span of 6 bases. CDR1 is SGHRS and CDR2 is YFSETQ in the germline V gene. The CDR3 runs 11 residues.

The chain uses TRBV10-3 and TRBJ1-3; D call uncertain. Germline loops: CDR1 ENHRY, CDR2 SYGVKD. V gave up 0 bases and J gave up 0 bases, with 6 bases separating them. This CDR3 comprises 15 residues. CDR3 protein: CAISESGSSGNTIYF. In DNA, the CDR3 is TGTGCCATCAGTGAGTCTGGCAGCTCTGGAAACACCATATATTTT.

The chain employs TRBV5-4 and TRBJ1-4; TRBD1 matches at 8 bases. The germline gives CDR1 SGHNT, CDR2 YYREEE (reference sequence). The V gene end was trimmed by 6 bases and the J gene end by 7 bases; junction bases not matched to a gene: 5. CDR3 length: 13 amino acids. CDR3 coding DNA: TGTGCCAGCACCCCGGGGACAGGTGAAAAACTGTTTTTT. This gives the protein CASTPGTGEKLFF.

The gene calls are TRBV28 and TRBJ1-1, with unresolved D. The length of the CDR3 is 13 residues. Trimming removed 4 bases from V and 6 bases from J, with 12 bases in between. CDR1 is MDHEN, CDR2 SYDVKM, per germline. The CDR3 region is CASSSSGLPEAFF. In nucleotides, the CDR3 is TGTGCCAGCAGTTCTAGTGGGCTGCCTGAAGCTTTCTTT.

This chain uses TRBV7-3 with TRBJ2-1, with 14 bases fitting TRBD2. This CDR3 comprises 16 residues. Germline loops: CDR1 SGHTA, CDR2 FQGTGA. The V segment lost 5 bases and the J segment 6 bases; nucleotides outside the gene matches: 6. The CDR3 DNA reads TGTGCCAGCAGCCCGCCGGGACTAGCGGGGGTCAATGAGCAGTTCTTC. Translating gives CASSPPGLAGVNEQFF.

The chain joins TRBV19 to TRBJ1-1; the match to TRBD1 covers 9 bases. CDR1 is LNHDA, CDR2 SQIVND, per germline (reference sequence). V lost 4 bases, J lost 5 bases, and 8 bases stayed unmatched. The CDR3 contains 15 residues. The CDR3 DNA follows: TGTGCCAGTAGTAAGGGACAGGGCTGGGTTACTGAAGCTTTCTTT. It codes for CASSKGQGWVTEAFF.

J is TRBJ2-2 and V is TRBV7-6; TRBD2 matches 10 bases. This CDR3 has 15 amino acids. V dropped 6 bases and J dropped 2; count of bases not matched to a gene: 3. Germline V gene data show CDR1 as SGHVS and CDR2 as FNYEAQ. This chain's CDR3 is CASRKRGGNTGELFF. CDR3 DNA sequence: TGTGCCAGCAGAAAGCGGGGGGGTAACACCGGGGAGCTGTTTTTT.

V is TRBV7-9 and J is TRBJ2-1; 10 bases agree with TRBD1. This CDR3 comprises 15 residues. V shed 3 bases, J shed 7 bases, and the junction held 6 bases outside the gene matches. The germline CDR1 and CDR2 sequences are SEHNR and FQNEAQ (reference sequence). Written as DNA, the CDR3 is TGTGCCAGCAGCTTTCCCCGGACAGGGGGGAATGAGCAGTTCTTC. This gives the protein CASSFPRTGGNEQFF.

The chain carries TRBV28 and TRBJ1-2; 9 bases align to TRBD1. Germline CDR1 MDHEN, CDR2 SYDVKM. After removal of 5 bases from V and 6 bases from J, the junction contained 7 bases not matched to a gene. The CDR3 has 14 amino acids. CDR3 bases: TGTGCCAGCAGTCCACGGACAGGGGCTCATGGCTACACCTTC. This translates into CASSPRTGAHGYTF.

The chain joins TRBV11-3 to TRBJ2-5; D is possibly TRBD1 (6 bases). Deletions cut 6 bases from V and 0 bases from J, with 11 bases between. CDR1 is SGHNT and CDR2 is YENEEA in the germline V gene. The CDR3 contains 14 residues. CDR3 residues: CASSQRDNQETQYF. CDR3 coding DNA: TGTGCCAGCAGTCAAAGGGACAACCAAGAGACCCAGTACTTC.

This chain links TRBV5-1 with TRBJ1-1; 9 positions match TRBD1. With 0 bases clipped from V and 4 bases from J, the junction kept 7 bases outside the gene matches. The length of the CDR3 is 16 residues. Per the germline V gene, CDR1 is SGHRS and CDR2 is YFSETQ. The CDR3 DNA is TGCGCCAGCAGCTTGGACCCTGGACAGGGGACCACTGAAGCTTTCTTT. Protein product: CASSLDPGQGTTEAFF.

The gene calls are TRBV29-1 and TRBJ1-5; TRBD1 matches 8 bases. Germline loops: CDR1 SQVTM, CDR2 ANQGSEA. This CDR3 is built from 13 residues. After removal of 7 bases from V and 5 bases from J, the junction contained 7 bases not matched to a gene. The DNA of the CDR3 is TGCAGCGCGATATTGGACAGGGATCAGCCCCAGCATTTT. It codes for CSAILDRDQPQHF. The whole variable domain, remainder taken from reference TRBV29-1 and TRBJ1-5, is SAVISQKPSRDICQRGTSLTIQCQVDSQVTMMFWYRQQPGQSLTLIATANQGSEATYESGFVIDKFPISRPNLTFSTLTVSNMSPEDSSIYLCSAILDRDQPQHFGDGTRLSIL.

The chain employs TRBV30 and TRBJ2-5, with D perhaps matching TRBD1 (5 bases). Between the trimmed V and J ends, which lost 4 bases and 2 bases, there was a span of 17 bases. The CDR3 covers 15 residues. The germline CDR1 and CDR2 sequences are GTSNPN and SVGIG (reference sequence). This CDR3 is CAWMAGLGRQETQYF. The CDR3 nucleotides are TGTGCCTGGATGGCCGGCCTGGGGCGTCAAGAGACCCAGTACTTC.

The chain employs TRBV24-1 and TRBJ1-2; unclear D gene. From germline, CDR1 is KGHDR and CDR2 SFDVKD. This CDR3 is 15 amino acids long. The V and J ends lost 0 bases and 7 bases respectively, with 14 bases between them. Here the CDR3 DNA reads TGTGCCACCAGTGATTTGAACGGGCCCTACTCTGGCTACACCTTC. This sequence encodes CATSDLNGPYSGYTF.

The CDR3 DNA sequence: TGTGCCATCAGTGAACTAGGACTAGCGATAGGACAGTACTTC. The encoded protein is CAISELGLAIGQYF. This chain links TRBV10-3 with TRBJ2-7, with 9 bases aligning to TRBD2. This CDR3 spans 14 amino acids. V trimming: 3 bases; J trimming: 10 bases; junction bases outside the gene matches: 10. Germline CDR1 and CDR2: ENHRY and SYGVKD.

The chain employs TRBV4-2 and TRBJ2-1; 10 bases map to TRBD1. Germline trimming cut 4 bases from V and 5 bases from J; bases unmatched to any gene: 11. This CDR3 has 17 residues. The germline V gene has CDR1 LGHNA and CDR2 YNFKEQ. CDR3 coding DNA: TGTGCCAGCAGCCCAGGGGGGGGACAGGGGTTTCACAATGAGCAGTTCTTC. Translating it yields CASSPGGGQGFHNEQFF.

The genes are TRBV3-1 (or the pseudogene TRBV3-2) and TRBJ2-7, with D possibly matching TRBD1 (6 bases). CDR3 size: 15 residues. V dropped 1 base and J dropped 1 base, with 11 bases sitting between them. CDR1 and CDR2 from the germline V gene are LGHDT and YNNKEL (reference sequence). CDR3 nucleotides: TGTGCCAGCAGCCAAGCCTGGGGGCTGTCCTACGAGCAGTACTTC. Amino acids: CASSQAWGLSYEQYF.

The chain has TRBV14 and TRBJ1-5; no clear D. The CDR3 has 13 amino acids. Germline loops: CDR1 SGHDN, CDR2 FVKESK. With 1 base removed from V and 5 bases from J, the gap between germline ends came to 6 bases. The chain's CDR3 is CASSQGAYQPQHF. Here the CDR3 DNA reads TGTGCCAGCAGCCAAGGCGCGTATCAGCCCCAGCATTTT. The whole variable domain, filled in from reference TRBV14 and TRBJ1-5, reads EAGVTQFPSHSVIEKGQTVTLRCDPISGHDNLYWYRRVMGKEIKFLLHFVKESKQDESGMPNNRFLAERTGGTYSTLKVQPAELEDSGVYFCASSQGAYQPQHFGDGTRLSIL.